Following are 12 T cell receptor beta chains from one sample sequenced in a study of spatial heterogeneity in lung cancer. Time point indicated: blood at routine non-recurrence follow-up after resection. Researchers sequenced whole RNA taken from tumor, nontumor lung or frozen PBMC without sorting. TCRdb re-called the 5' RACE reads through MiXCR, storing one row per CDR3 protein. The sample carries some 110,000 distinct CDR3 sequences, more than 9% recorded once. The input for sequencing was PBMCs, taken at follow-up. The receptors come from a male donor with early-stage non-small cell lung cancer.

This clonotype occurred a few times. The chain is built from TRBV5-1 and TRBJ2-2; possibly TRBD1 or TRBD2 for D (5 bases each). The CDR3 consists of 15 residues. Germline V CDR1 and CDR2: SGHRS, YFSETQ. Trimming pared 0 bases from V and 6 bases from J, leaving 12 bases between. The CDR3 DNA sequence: TGCGCCAGCAGCTTGGCCTCAGGGACGGCCGGGGAGCTGTTTTTT. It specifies CASSLASGTAGELFF. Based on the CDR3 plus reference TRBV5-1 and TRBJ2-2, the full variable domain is KAGVTQTPRYLIKTRGQQVTLSCSPISGHRSVSWYQQTPGQGLQFLFEYFSETQRNKGNFPGRFSGRQFSNSRSEMNVSTLELGDSALYLCASSLASGTAGELFFGEGSRLTVL.

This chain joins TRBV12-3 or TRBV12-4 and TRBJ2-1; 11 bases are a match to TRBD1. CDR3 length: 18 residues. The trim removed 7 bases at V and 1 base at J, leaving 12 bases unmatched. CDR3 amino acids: CASTLGTGGLRSYNEQFF. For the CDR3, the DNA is TGTGCCAGCACCCTAGGGACAGGGGGTTTGAGGTCCTACAATGAGCAGTTCTTC.

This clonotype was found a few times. The DNA for the CDR3 is TGCGCCAGCAGCTTGGAGACGGGACAGGGGAGCTCTGGGGCCAACGTCCTGACTTTC. Its protein product is CASSLETGQGSSGANVLTF. The chain uses TRBV5-1 and TRBJ2-6, with TRBD1 identical over 10 bases. The CDR3 runs to 19 residues. Germline lookup yields CDR1 SGHRS and CDR2 YFSETQ. Trimming took 0 bases from V and 0 from J; bases not matched to a gene: 6.

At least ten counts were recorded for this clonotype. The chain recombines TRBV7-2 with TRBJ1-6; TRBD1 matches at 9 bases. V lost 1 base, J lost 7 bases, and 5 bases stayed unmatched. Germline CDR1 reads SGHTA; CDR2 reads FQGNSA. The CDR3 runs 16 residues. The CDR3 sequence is CASSLGAGTGNSPLHF. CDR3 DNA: TGTGCCAGCAGCTTAGGGGCGGGGACAGGGAATTCACCCCTCCACTTT.

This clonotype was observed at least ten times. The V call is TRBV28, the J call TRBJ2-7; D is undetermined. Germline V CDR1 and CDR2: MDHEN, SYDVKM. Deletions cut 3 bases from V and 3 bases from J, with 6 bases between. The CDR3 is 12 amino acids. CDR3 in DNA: TGTGCCAGCAGTTTGCAGCACTACGAGCAGTACTTC. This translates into CASSLQHYEQYF.

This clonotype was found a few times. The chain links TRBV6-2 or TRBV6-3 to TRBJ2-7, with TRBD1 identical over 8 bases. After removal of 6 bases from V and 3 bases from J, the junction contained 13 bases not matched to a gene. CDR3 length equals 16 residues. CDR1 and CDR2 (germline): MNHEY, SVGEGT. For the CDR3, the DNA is TGTGCCAGCAGACACACGCCCGGGACAGGCGACTACGAGCAGTACTTC. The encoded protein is CASRHTPGTGDYEQYF.

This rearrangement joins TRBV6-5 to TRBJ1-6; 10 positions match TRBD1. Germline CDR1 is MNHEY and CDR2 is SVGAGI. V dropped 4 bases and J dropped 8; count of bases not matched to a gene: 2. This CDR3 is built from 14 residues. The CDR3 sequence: CASSWDRGDSPLHF. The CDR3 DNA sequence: TGTGCCAGCAGTTGGGACAGGGGTGATTCACCCCTCCACTTT.

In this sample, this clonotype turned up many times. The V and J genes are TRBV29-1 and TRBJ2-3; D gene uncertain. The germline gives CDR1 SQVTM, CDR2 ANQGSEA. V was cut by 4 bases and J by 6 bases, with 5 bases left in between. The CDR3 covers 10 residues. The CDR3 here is CSVGVDTQYF. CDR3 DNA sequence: TGCAGCGTTGGGGTGGATACGCAGTATTTT.

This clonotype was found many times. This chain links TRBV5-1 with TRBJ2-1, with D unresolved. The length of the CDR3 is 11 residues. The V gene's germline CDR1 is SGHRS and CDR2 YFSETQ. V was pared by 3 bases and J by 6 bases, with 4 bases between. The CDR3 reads CASSWGNEQFF. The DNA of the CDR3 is TGCGCCAGCAGCTGGGGCAATGAGCAGTTCTTC. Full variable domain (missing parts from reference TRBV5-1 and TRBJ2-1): KAGVTQTPRYLIKTRGQQVTLSCSPISGHRSVSWYQQTPGQGLQFLFEYFSETQRNKGNFPGRFSGRQFSNSRSEMNVSTLELGDSALYLCASSWGNEQFFGPGTRLTVL.

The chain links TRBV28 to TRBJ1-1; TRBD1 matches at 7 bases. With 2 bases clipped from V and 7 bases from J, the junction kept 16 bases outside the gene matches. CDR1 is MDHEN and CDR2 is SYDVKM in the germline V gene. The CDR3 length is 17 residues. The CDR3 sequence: CASSLRLGRQGRLEAFF. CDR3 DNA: TGTGCCAGCAGTTTACGTCTCGGGCGACAGGGACGTCTTGAAGCTTTCTTT.

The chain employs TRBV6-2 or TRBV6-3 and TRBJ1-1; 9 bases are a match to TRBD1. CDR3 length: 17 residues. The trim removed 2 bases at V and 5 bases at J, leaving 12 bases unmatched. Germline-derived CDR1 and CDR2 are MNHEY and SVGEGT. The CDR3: CASSYRTGGSRWTEAFF. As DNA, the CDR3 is TGTGCCAGCAGTTACCGTACAGGGGGCTCACGTTGGACTGAAGCTTTCTTT.

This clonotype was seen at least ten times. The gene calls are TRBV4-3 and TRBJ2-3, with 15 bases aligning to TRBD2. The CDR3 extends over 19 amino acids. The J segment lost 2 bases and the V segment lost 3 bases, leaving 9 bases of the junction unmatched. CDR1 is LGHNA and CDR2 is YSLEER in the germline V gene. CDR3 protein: CASSQGTSGGSATTDTQYF. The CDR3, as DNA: TGCGCCAGCAGCCAGGGGACTAGCGGGGGGTCAGCAACCACAGATACGCAGTATTTT.